Here is one T cell receptor (beta chain) with its context. Its antigen target is currently unknown. No base qualities exist here, and no much larger clone lies one base off it. Sequencing was carried out with an Illumina HiSeq 1500. TCRdb reprocessing: public reads trimmed at Q25 with fastp, clones called with MiXCR, in-frame beta chains kept. Here each entry gathers all rows of one CDR3 protein and keeps the most common genes and DNA. The sample contains some 440,000 distinct CDR3 sequences, approximately 32% of them found a single time. The top ten hold approximately 13% of the sample. This sample was taken from a study of T cell repertoires in cytomegalovirus infection (dated by TCRdb to about 2019). With respect to the entire study: Donor HLA type was relevant to the analysis, because carriage of CMV infection together with the matching HLA type was indicated by public TCR beta signatures.

General study outcomes and caveats: The ex vivo response was dominated by HLA-C-restricted CMV-specific TCR beta clonotypes, and the single most frequent clonotype in two of eight donors was supplied by these HLA-C-restricted clonotypes. In both this cohort and an independent roughly 330-donor cohort, the cumulative frequency of public TCR beta family members distinguished carriers of CMV infection plus the relevant HLA type.

The material sequenced was PBMCs. The source of this sequence is a human donor in good health (CMV status not recorded). Some clones in this sample may be carry-over from other donors' samples.

The CDR3 in this case is CASSYSVGTGFRSPLHF. At the DNA level, the sequence is TGTGCCAGCAGTTACTCAGTCGGGACAGGGTTTCGATCACCCCTCCACTTT. The rearranged chain carries TRBV6-5 and TRBJ1-6, with 9 bases aligning to TRBD1. CDR1 and CDR2, per the germline V gene, are MNHEY and SVGAGI. V is trimmed back by 0 bases and J by 10 bases, and the junction contains 10 bases that no gene match accounts for. From its cysteine to its phenylalanine, the CDR3 spans 17 amino acids. The CDR3 DNA has 51 bases and is translated from base 1.